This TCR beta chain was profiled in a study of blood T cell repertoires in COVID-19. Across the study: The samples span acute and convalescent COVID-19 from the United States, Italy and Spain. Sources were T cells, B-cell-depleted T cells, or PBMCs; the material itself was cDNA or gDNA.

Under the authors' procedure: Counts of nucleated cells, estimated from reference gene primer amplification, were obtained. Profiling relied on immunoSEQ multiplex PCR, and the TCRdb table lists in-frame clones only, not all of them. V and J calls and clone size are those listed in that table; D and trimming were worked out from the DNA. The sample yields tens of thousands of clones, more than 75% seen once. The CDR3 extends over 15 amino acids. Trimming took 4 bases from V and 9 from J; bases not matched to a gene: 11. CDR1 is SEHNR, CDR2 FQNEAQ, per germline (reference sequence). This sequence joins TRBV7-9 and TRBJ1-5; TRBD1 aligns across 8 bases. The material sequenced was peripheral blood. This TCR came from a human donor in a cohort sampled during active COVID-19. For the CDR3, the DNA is TGTGCCAGCAGCTGGGGACAGGCGCCGGGGATGCCCCAGCATTTT. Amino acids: CASSWGQAPGMPQHF.